This T cell receptor (beta chain) was documented in a study of blood T cell repertoires in COVID-19 (dated by TCRdb to about 2020). The study in broad terms: The collaborator samples originated in the United States, Italy and Spain and spanned the acute and convalescent phases of COVID-19. The material from the prospective study consisted of cDNA or gDNA derived from T cells, B-cell-depleted T cells, or PBMCs. The dataset comprised deeply sampled blood TCRbeta repertoires from subjects exposed to, actively infected with, or recovered from COVID-19. The repertoires were released in a freely available public database intended as a resource for research on the immune response to SARS-CoV-2. Samples came from the ongoing ImmuneRACE study (first 160 participants) plus 1,254 subjects from 6 global collaborators. A de-identified subject ID, COVID-19 status, age in years and sex were almost always included in the sample metadata. HLA class I and class II types, where available, came from metadata supplied by the sample provider rather than from assay-based typing. The research as a whole found: How much clinical and demographic metadata was included differed by source and by participant, and the metadata was provided uncurated.

Ends trimmed: V by 7 bases, J by 7 bases; bases unmatched to a gene: 8. The CDR3 starts with the cysteine, ends with the phenylalanine, and has 14 residues. Just the 42-base CDR3 DNA is kept, in frame starting at base 1. The germline V gene encodes CDR1 MDHEN and CDR2 SYDVKM. TCRbeta CDR3 regions were amplified from genomic DNA by means of the immunoSEQ Assay, a bias-controlled multiplex PCR. Turning to the authors' computational methods: Nucleated cell counts per sample were estimated from amplification of reference gene primers within the assay. To quantify the absolute abundance of each unique TCRbeta CDR3 rearrangement, sequence reads were collapsed and filtered. For each sample, productive Simpson clonality was calculated as the square root of Simpson's diversity index over productive rearrangements. TCRdb took over this immuneACCESS table, retaining in-frame rearrangements with V and J assigned. Such tables are incomplete; in checked studies, under half of the missing clones stem from an unresolved V gene, and the remainder is unexplained. That table gives V, J and clone size, and the DNA gave D and trimming. A total of 85,000 to 130,000 clones appear in this sample, around 85% of them only once. The leading ten clones occupy approximately 3.4% of the sample.

This clone was seen a single time. The clone's antigen remains unknown. No much larger clonotype is one base removed from it; base qualities were not supplied. Collaborating institutions collected whole blood in K2EDTA tubes following their own protocols. For TCRbeta analysis, collaborator samples were shipped as frozen whole blood, as isolated PBMCs, or as DNA extracted from either sample type. The V gene is TRBV28 and the J gene is TRBJ2-1; TRBD1 agrees with 9 junctional bases. The sequence came from a woman of 80 years or more with active or convalescent COVID-19. The source material was peripheral blood. The bases read TGTGCCAGCAAGTCCGGGACAGGGAGTAATGAGCAGTTCTTC. Protein translation: CASKSGTGSNEQFF.